A single sample is the source of the 20 T cell receptor beta chains below, sequenced in a study of T cells in Graves' hyperthyroidism and ophthalmopathy. Researchers took RNA transcripts and amplified the TCR beta CDR3 regions from them. First-round RT-PCR with HTBI primers amplified the TCR CDR3 region. TCRdb processed the multiplex PCR reads anew with MiXCR; each CDR3 protein has one entry. The sample records 300,000 to 400,000 distinct CDR3 sequences, 18% being singletons. The sample taken for sequencing was blood. The origin of the receptors is a man between 18 and 29 years old with Graves' ophthalmopathy.

For the CDR3, the DNA is TGTGCCAGCAGCCCGGGGTGGGGTGGAAACACCATATATTTT. The encoded protein is CASSPGWGGNTIYF. The V call is TRBV3-1, the J call TRBJ1-3; no clear D. Trimming removed 4 bases at V and 3 bases at J, with 10 bases between. Per the germline V gene, CDR1 is LGHDT and CDR2 is YNNKEL (reference sequence). CDR3 length equals 14 residues.

This clonotype was counted only a few times. V usage is TRBV7-3 and J usage is TRBJ2-2, with D unresolved. Per germline, CDR1 SGHTA and CDR2 FQGTGA. There are 16 residues in the CDR3. The ends were cut back, 5 bases at V and 7 bases at J, with 20 bases in the middle. CDR3 nucleotide sequence: TGTGCCAGCAGCGCTAGGGCAGACATACGAGGCGGGGAGCTGTTTTTT. It encodes CASSARADIRGGELFF.

This clonotype was seen many times. The rearrangement joins TRBV5-1 to TRBJ2-1; possible D gene TRBD1, 7 bases. The CDR3 length is 14 residues. Germline CDR1 reads SGHRS; CDR2 reads YFSETQ. Trimming took off 4 bases at V and 8 bases at J, with 16 bases between the two ends. Here the CDR3 reads CASSPGGGWDEQFF. The CDR3, as DNA: TGCGCCAGCAGCCCCGGAGGGGGCTGGGATGAGCAGTTCTTC.

J is TRBJ2-2 and V is TRBV24-1; D possibly uses TRBD1 or TRBD2 (6 bases each). Per germline, CDR1 KGHDR and CDR2 SFDVKD. V was pared by 1 base and J by 7 bases, with 9 bases between. This CDR3 comprises 14 residues. The CDR3 reads CATSDFGGLGELFF. CDR3 nucleotide sequence: TGTGCCACCAGTGATTTTGGGGGGCTCGGGGAGCTGTTTTTT.

In this sample, this clonotype turned up many times. The rearrangement links TRBV20-1 to TRBJ2-3; 7 bases map to TRBD2. J lost 0 bases, V lost 3 bases, and 3 bases had no gene match. In germline, CDR1 is DFQATT, CDR2 SNEGSKA (reference sequence). The CDR3 sequence is 14 residues long. The CDR3 sequence is CSASKLASTDTQYF. CDR3 sequence (DNA): TGCAGTGCTAGCAAACTAGCGAGCACAGATACGCAGTATTTT.

This clonotype was seen at least ten times. The V call is TRBV6-1, the J call TRBJ1-1; D uncertain. V was cut by 4 bases and J by 3 bases, with 9 bases left in between. CDR1 and CDR2 (germline): MNHNS, SASEGT. This CDR3 is 13 amino acids long. The CDR3 DNA reads as TGTGCCAGCAGTGGGGTGTGGTACACTGAAGCTTTCTTT. This gives the protein CASSGVWYTEAFF.

Comment on this clonotype: A read error is possible here, since a much larger clone lies one base away. The rearrangement uses TRBV20-1 and TRBJ2-7, with D unresolved. This CDR3 is 14 amino acids long. Per germline, CDR1 DFQATT and CDR2 SNEGSKA (reference sequence). V gave up 0 bases and J gave up 6 bases, with 15 bases separating them. The CDR3 bases are TGCAGTGCTAGAGATGAGACGGCCGTCGGCGAGCAGTACTTC. It codes for CSARDETAVGEQYF.

The gene calls are TRBV11-2 and TRBJ2-7, with 11 bases fitting TRBD2. The CDR3 sequence is 17 residues long. Germline CDR1 and CDR2: SGHAT and FQNNGV. With V trimmed by 5 bases and J by 1 base, 10 bases remained unmatched. The CDR3 bases are TGTGCCAGCAGCCCCTCGGTGCTAGCGGGAGGATCCTACGAGCAGTACTTC. Translating it yields CASSPSVLAGGSYEQYF.

This clonotype was observed a few times. The germline gene is not matched at one end of the junction; a read error may be the cause. The chain employs TRBV4-2 and TRBJ2-5; unclear D gene. CDR1 and CDR2 (germline): LGHNA, YNFKEQ. The CDR3 covers 14 residues. The CDR3 bases are TGTGCCAGCAACCAAGACGGAGAGAGGGAGACCCAGTACTTC. This sequence encodes CASNQDGERETQYF.

This clonotype was seen ten or more times. V is TRBV7-9 and J is TRBJ2-5; tentative D call: TRBD1 (6 bases). The CDR3 contains 15 residues. V was cut by 4 bases and J by 3 bases, with 15 bases left in between. Germline-derived CDR1 and CDR2 are SEHNR and FQNEAQ (reference sequence). For the CDR3, the DNA is TGTGCCAGCAGCTCAACAGGGACCCAAAAAGAGACCCAGTACTTC. The encoded protein is CASSSTGTQKETQYF.

The rearrangement joins TRBV12-3 or TRBV12-4 to TRBJ2-1; 8 bases are a match to TRBD1. This CDR3 comprises 16 residues. The junction had 6 bases not matched to a gene; V was cut back by 5 bases and J by 0 bases. The CDR3: CASSGQGFSSYNEQFF. The CDR3 DNA sequence: TGTGCCAGCAGTGGACAGGGTTTTAGCTCCTACAATGAGCAGTTCTTC.

This clonotype has ten or more counts. The CDR3 reads CASSEQGGTGYTF. In DNA form, the CDR3 reads TGTGCCAGCAGTGAACAGGGGGGAACTGGCTACACCTTC. V usage is TRBV12-3 or TRBV12-4 and J usage is TRBJ1-2; 8 nucleotides align to TRBD1. V lost 5 bases to trimming and J lost 7 bases; unmatched junction nucleotides: 6. The CDR3 runs 13 residues.

This clonotype was counted many times. The chain has TRBV24-1 and TRBJ1-1; 7 positions match TRBD1. The CDR3 extends over 14 amino acids. CDR1 and CDR2 (germline): KGHDR, SFDVKD. V shed 2 bases and J 11 bases; nucleotides not matched to a gene: 10. The CDR3, as DNA: TGTGCCACCAGTGATTCCACAGGGGCGGGAACGGCTTTCTTT. It translates to CATSDSTGAGTAFF.

This clonotype came up many times. The chain carries TRBV9 and TRBJ1-2, with a tentative D call TRBD1 (5 bases). This CDR3 spans 13 amino acids. V lost 0 bases to trimming and J lost 4 bases, with 7 bases between them. Germline V gives CDR1 SGDLS, CDR2 YYNGEE. For the CDR3, the DNA is TGTGCCAGCAGCGTAGATGGGGCCTATGGCTACACCTTC. This translates into CASSVDGAYGYTF.

This chain links TRBV6-1 with TRBJ2-5; tentative D call: TRBD2 (6 bases). This CDR3 spans 17 amino acids. Per the germline V gene, CDR1 is MNHNS and CDR2 is SASEGT. Trimming left V 0 bases short and J 4 bases short, with 18 bases between. The CDR3 protein is CASSEAQFGTYRETQYF. The CDR3 DNA sequence: TGTGCCAGCAGTGAAGCGCAGTTCGGGACTTATAGAGAGACCCAGTACTTC.

This clonotype was seen a few times. J is TRBJ2-1 and V is TRBV20-1, with 7 bases that match TRBD2. This CDR3 is 14 amino acids long. The V gene's germline CDR1 is DFQATT and CDR2 SNEGSKA (reference sequence). The trim removed 5 bases at V and 2 bases at J, leaving 6 bases unmatched. CDR3 nucleotide sequence: TGCAGTGCTTTAGGGACTAACCCCTACAATGAGCAGTTCTTC. Translated: CSALGTNPYNEQFF.

Notes on this clonotype: It may be a read error: a sequence one base away is much more abundant. No conserved phenylalanine or tryptophan is present at the end of the CDR3, so a read error is the likely explanation. CDR3 in DNA: TGTGCCATTCCCGGACAGGGGAGGTATAGCAATCAGCCCCAGCATTCT. Protein: CAIPGQGRYSNQPQHS. The J gene is TRBJ1-5, the V gene TRBV10-3; TRBD1 aligns across 9 bases. This CDR3 spans 16 amino acids. V lost 9 bases and J lost 0; bases outside the gene matches: 9. Germline CDR1 ENHRY, CDR2 SYGVKD.

This clonotype was seen repeatedly, ten times or more. The CDR3 nucleotides are TGTGCCAGCAGTGGCAGGGAAAGCACTGAAGCTTTCTTT. It is translated as CASSGRESTEAFF. The chain recombines TRBV6-1 with TRBJ1-1; the D gene is possibly TRBD1 (5 bases). Germline V gives CDR1 MNHNS, CDR2 SASEGT. The CDR3 is made up of 13 amino acids. The germline V and J ends were trimmed by 4 bases and 4 bases, with 10 bases remaining between them.

V gene TRBV24-1 combines with J gene TRBJ2-2; 10 bases are a match to TRBD2. CDR1 is KGHDR and CDR2 is SFDVKD in the germline V gene. CDR3 length: 16 residues. V was clipped by 4 bases and J by 1 base; unmatched bases: 2. The CDR3 is CATSDWTSGNTGELFF. In DNA form, the CDR3 reads TGTGCCACCAGTGACTGGACTAGCGGGAACACCGGGGAGCTGTTTTTT.

The chain has TRBV11-3 and TRBJ1-2; 7 nucleotides agree with TRBD1. Trimming removed 5 bases from V and 3 bases from J; junction bases left unmatched: 9. The CDR3 is 15 residues long. Per the germline V gene, CDR1 is SGHNT and CDR2 is YENEEA. The CDR3 loop is CASSQGGGDDYGYTF. CDR3 coding DNA: TGTGCCAGCAGCCAGGGGGGGGGGGACGACTATGGCTACACCTTC.